These 32 T cell receptor beta chains share one sample of origin, sequenced in a study of OX40 agonist ivuxolimab in advanced cancers. Profiling relied on immunoSEQ multiplex PCR, and the TCRdb table lists in-frame clones only, not all of them. The table includes tens of thousands of clones, approximately 89% detected once. This material consisted of CD4+ or CD8+ T cells sorted from blood, taken in a trial of the OX40 agonist ivuxolimab. The receptors stem from an adult with an advanced solid tumor such as melanoma, head and neck, liver or kidney cancer.

The gene calls are TRBV18 and TRBJ2-2; 8 bases fit TRBD1. The trim removed 5 bases at V and 0 bases at J, leaving 5 bases unmatched. Germline V lookup: CDR1 KGHSH, CDR2 LQKENI. The length of the CDR3 is 16 residues. CDR3 loop: CASSLRTGSNTGELFF. The CDR3 DNA follows: TGTGCCAGCTCATTGCGGACAGGGTCGAACACCGGGGAGCTGTTTTTT.

The chain uses TRBV10-2 and TRBJ2-5; D is uncertain. Germline CDR1 WSHSY, CDR2 SAAADI. The CDR3 sequence is 12 residues long. V was pared by 8 bases and J by 2 bases, with 9 bases between. The CDR3 coding sequence is TGCGCCAGCGGGCTAGTTCAAGAGACCCAGTACTTC. Translated: CASGLVQETQYF.

The chain combines TRBV4-2 with TRBJ2-5; D perhaps matches TRBD1 (5 bases). Matching the DNA end better, TRBJ2-7 makes the J call doubtful. The CDR3 runs 16 residues. Germline V gives CDR1 LGHNA, CDR2 YNFKEQ. CDR3 sequence: CASSRPSSGLIYEQYF. In DNA form, the CDR3 reads TGTGCCAGCAGCCGTCCCTCATCAGGGTTAATCTACGAGCAGTACTTC.

The chain joins TRBV5-6 to TRBJ2-1; D is undetermined. Germline CDR1 SGHDT, CDR2 YYEEEE. V dropped 2 bases and J dropped 4 bases, with 1 base sitting between them. The CDR3 runs 11 residues. The DNA of the CDR3 is TGTGCCAGCAGCTTATACAATGAGCAGTTCTTC. As protein: CASSLYNEQFF.

This chain connects TRBV4-1 to TRBJ2-7; D remains unclear. This CDR3 has 14 amino acids. V was cut by 4 bases and J by 0 bases, with 10 bases left in between. Germline lookup yields CDR1 MGHRA and CDR2 YSYEKL. CDR3 DNA sequence: TGCGCCAGCAGCCGTGAGGACGTCTCCTACGAGCAGTACTTC. Translated, it gives CASSREDVSYEQYF.

The chain carries TRBV4-1 and TRBJ2-2; D gene uncertain. Germline lookup yields CDR1 MGHRA and CDR2 YSYEKL. The CDR3 has 16 amino acids. The ends were cut back, 1 base at V and 3 bases at J, with 12 bases in the middle. The CDR3 DNA sequence: TGCGCCAGCAGCCAAGTTGGGCGTCCCCACACCGGGGAGCTGTTTTTT. Its protein product is CASSQVGRPHTGELFF.

In this sample, this clone turned up a few times. V is TRBV10-1 and J is TRBJ1-1; D gene ambiguous. Per the germline V gene, CDR1 is WNHNN and CDR2 is SYGVQD (reference sequence). Trimming pared 11 bases from V and 0 bases from J, leaving 13 bases between. The CDR3 is 13 residues long. The CDR3 protein is CASTPELNTEAFF. The CDR3, as DNA: TGCGCCTCAACCCCAGAATTGAACACTGAAGCTTTCTTT.

The chain couples TRBV29-1 to TRBJ2-1; maybe TRBD2 (6 bases). Germline V gives CDR1 SQVTM, CDR2 ANQGSEA. V was shortened by 1 base and J by 8 bases, with 15 bases between the two germline ends. The length of the CDR3 is 14 residues. CDR3 bases: TGCAGCGTTGAAGGGGATTCCACGGGAGATGAGCAGTTCTTC. Amino acids: CSVEGDSTGDEQFF.

The V call is TRBV5-4, the J call TRBJ2-1; D call uncertain. V was pared by 0 bases and J by 8 bases, with 12 bases between. From germline, CDR1 is SGHNT and CDR2 YYREEE (reference sequence). The CDR3 is 14 residues long. The CDR3 loop is CASSLGPIEHEQFF. The CDR3, as DNA: TGTGCCAGCAGCTTGGGTCCCATTGAGCATGAGCAGTTCTTC.

The V call is TRBV5-1, the J call TRBJ1-1; D not certain. Trimming removed 5 bases from V and 3 bases from J, with 14 bases in between. From germline, CDR1 is SGHRS and CDR2 YFSETQ. CDR3 length equals 14 residues. The CDR3 sequence: CASSFSGDDTEAFF. The CDR3 DNA reads as TGCGCCAGCAGTTTCAGTGGGGATGACACTGAAGCTTTCTTT.

This clone was detected once. CDR3: CASSLATLYTDTQYF. The CDR3 DNA is TGCGCCAGCAGCTTGGCCACCCTTTACACAGATACGCAGTATTTT. The gene calls are TRBV5-1 and TRBJ2-3; no firm D call. The CDR3 runs 15 residues. Per germline, CDR1 SGHRS and CDR2 YFSETQ. V lost 0 bases and J 2 bases, leaving 10 bases between the germline ends.

The V call is TRBV7-9, the J call TRBJ2-5, with a tentative D call TRBD1 (5 bases). Per the germline V gene, CDR1 is SEHNR and CDR2 is FQNEAQ (reference sequence). This CDR3 comprises 13 residues. V lost 8 bases and J 5 bases, leaving 15 bases between the germline ends. The CDR3 DNA reads TGTGCCAGCCTCAGAGCCCGACAGGAGACCCAGTACTTC. It is translated as CASLRARQETQYF.

The chain joins TRBV19 to TRBJ2-7; 7 nucleotides line up with TRBD1. V gave up 4 bases and J gave up 3 bases; unmatched junction bases: 9. The length of the CDR3 is 15 residues. Germline-derived CDR1 and CDR2 are LNHDA and SQIVND (reference sequence). CDR3 protein: CASSTGQPGFYEQYF. CDR3 coding DNA: TGTGCCAGTAGTACGGGACAGCCTGGTTTCTACGAGCAGTACTTC.

This clone was counted once. V and J are TRBV6-5 and TRBJ2-7; 10 positions match TRBD1. Trimming took 6 bases from V and 6 from J; bases not matched to a gene: 5. There are 13 residues in the CDR3. CDR1 is MNHEY, CDR2 SVGAGI, per germline. Here the CDR3 DNA reads TGTGCCAGCAGCTCGGGACAGGGGACCGAGCAGTACTTC. Encoded protein: CASSSGQGTEQYF.

This clone has a single count. The genes are TRBV6-5 and TRBJ2-7; no definite D call. V gave up 5 bases and J gave up 4 bases, with 9 bases separating them. CDR3 length equals 12 residues. In germline, CDR1 is MNHEY, CDR2 SVGAGI. The CDR3 DNA reads TGTGCCAGCAGTGAAATCGGGTACGAGCAGTACTTC. Its protein product is CASSEIGYEQYF.

The chain couples TRBV6-6 to TRBJ2-7; 7 bases align to TRBD1. The CDR3 extends over 13 amino acids. J was trimmed by 1 base and V by 6 bases; bases with no gene match: 3. Germline CDR1 MNHNY, CDR2 SVGAGI (reference sequence). This CDR3 is CASRMGQSYEQYF. As DNA, the CDR3 is TGTGCCAGCAGGATGGGACAGTCCTACGAGCAGTACTTC.

The J gene is TRBJ2-1, the V gene TRBV19; 7 bases align to TRBD2. V dropped 0 bases and J dropped 4; count of bases not matched to a gene: 12. The CDR3 has 18 amino acids. CDR1 is LNHDA, CDR2 SQIVND, per germline (reference sequence). CDR3 amino acids: CASSIEMGAGPGYNEQFF. In DNA form, the CDR3 reads TGTGCCAGTAGTATAGAAATGGGAGCGGGACCCGGTTACAATGAGCAGTTCTTC.

In the case of this clone: At one end, the junction sequence differs from germline, possibly due to a read error. The J gene is TRBJ2-7, the V gene TRBV11-2; D is possibly TRBD1 (6 bases). This CDR3 region has 14 residues. Germline lookup yields CDR1 SGHAT and CDR2 FQNNGV. The CDR3 loop is CASSNRDTLMRVDF. The CDR3 DNA is TGTGCCAGCAGCAACCGGGACACCCTCATGAGGGTGGACTTC.

The rearrangement joins TRBV6-5 to TRBJ1-2; D uncertain. Trimming removed 0 bases at V and 5 bases at J, with 7 bases between. Germline V gene sequence: CDR1 MNHEY, CDR2 SVGAGI. The CDR3 is 13 amino acids. CDR3 protein: CASSYSLGYGYTF. CDR3 in DNA: TGTGCCAGCAGTTACTCGTTGGGGTATGGCTACACCTTC.

The V gene is TRBV11-2, the J gene TRBJ2-2; TRBD2 might be the D (6 bases). Germline CDR1 and CDR2: SGHAT and FQNNGV. The V end lost 3 bases, the J end lost 6 bases, and 11 bases lay between the germline ends. CDR3 size: 14 residues. CDR3 DNA: TGTGCCAGCAGCTTGAGCGGGCATGCCGGGGAGCTGTTTTTT. Residues: CASSLSGHAGELFF.

The chain carries TRBV5-1 and TRBJ2-3; TRBD1 matches 12 bases. The length of the CDR3 is 16 residues. Germline loops: CDR1 SGHRS, CDR2 YFSETQ. Trimming at V came to 7 bases and at J to 2 bases, leaving 8 bases not matched to a gene. CDR3 residues: CASAGGQGAYTDTQYF. In nucleotides, the CDR3 is TGCGCCAGCGCGGGGGGACAGGGGGCCTACACAGATACGCAGTATTTT.

This chain links TRBV10-3 with TRBJ2-5, with D possibly being TRBD2 (5 bases). Germline assignment: CDR1 ENHRY and CDR2 SYGVKD. The germline V and J ends were trimmed by 6 bases and 11 bases, with 22 bases remaining between them. CDR3 length equals 14 residues. CDR3 nucleotide sequence: TGTGCCATCAGCCCGTGGGGTCCGGGGAGAGAGCAGTACTTC. Residues: CAISPWGPGREQYF.

This CDR3 reads CASKYRDGEFTEAFF. CDR3 nucleotides: TGTGCCAGTAAGTACCGGGACGGGGAATTCACTGAAGCTTTCTTT. This sequence joins TRBV19 and TRBJ1-1; perhaps TRBD1 as D (5 bases). The V gene lost 7 bases and the J gene lost 4 bases, with 19 bases spanning the gap. This CDR3 region has 15 residues. In germline, CDR1 is LNHDA, CDR2 SQIVND (reference sequence).

This clone was counted once. The chain is built from TRBV7-3 and TRBJ1-6; no reliable D call. Germline values: CDR1 SGHTA, CDR2 FQGTGA. This CDR3 has 14 amino acids. Deletions cut 5 bases from V and 6 bases from J, with 11 bases between. The CDR3 protein is CASSLGRFNSPLHF. For the CDR3, the DNA is TGTGCCAGCAGCCTAGGACGGTTTAATTCACCCCTCCACTTT. The full variable domain, its missing parts supplied by reference TRBV7-3 and TRBJ1-6, is GAGVSQTPSNKVTEKGKYVELRCDPISGHTALYWYRQSLGQGPEFLIYFQGTGAADDSGLPNDRFFAVRPEGSVSTLKIQRTERGDSAVYLCASSLGRFNSPLHFGNGTRLTVT.

This clone has only one observation. DNA of the CDR3: TGTGCCACCAGCAGAGGTCCCAGGAAAGAGACCCAGTACTTC. The encoded protein is CATSRGPRKETQYF. The chain has TRBV15 and TRBJ2-5, with D uncertain. CDR3 size: 14 residues. CDR1 LNHNV and CDR2 YYDKDF come from the germline V gene (reference sequence). Deletions cut 1 base from V and 3 bases from J, with 9 bases between.

The chain carries TRBV18 and TRBJ2-5; no reliable D call. Germline CDR1 and CDR2: KGHSH and LQKENI. This CDR3 spans 13 amino acids. V was clipped by 7 bases and J by 1 base, with 10 bases between them. DNA of the CDR3: TGTGCCAGCTTCGGGCAATTCCAAGAGACCCAGTACTTC. The encoded protein is CASFGQFQETQYF.

The V call is TRBV5-6, the J call TRBJ2-7, with 8 bases that match TRBD1. The germline CDR1 and CDR2 sequences are SGHDT and YYEEEE. This CDR3 is built from 12 residues. J gave up 6 bases and V 4 bases, and 3 bases lay outside the gene matches. The CDR3 sequence: CASSTRGREQYF. The CDR3 coding sequence is TGTGCCAGCAGCACCAGGGGGCGCGAGCAGTACTTC.

This chain connects TRBV2 to TRBJ1-6; D is unclear. The V end was cut by 10 bases, the J end by 7 bases, with 14 bases between. Germline V CDR1 and CDR2: SNHLY, FYNNEI. The CDR3 has 13 amino acids. The CDR3 DNA reads as TGTGCCACTGAGGACGGTAGGAATTCACCCCTCCACTTT. Amino acid sequence: CATEDGRNSPLHF. Together with reference TRBV2 and TRBJ1-6, the CDR3 gives the full variable domain: EPEVTQTPSHQVTQMGQEVILRCVPISNHLYFYWYRQILGQKVEFLVSFYNNEISEKSEIFDDQFSVERPDGSNFTLKIRSTKLEDSAMYFCATEDGRNSPLHFGNGTRLTVT.

V and J are TRBV28 and TRBJ1-6; TRBD1 is a possible D gene (5 bases). Trimming took off 5 bases at V and 0 bases at J, with 17 bases between the two ends. Germline V gene sequence: CDR1 MDHEN, CDR2 SYDVKM. This CDR3 is built from 18 residues. CDR3 sequence (DNA): TGTGCCAGCAGTCGGGGACTTACCTGGAGCTCCTATAATTCACCCCTCCACTTT. Its protein is CASSRGLTWSSYNSPLHF. Full variable domain (remainder filled in from reference TRBV28 and TRBJ1-6): DVKVTQSSRYLVKRTGEKVFLECVQDMDHENMFWYRQDPGLGLRLIYFSYDVKMKEKGDIPEGYSVSREKKERFSLILESASTNQTSMYLCASSRGLTWSSYNSPLHFGNGTRLTVT.

CDR3 nucleotides: TGTGCCAGCAGCCCGGGACTAGCGGGAGTGGAGACCCAGTACTTC. Protein product: CASSPGLAGVETQYF. The rearrangement links TRBV6-6 to TRBJ2-5; TRBD2 agrees at 14 bases. The CDR3 extends over 15 amino acids. Germline V gene sequence: CDR1 MNHNY, CDR2 SVGAGI (reference sequence). Trimming removed 6 bases from V and 5 bases from J; junction bases left unmatched: 5.

The J gene is TRBJ1-2, the V gene TRBV10-3, with 7 positions matching TRBD1. Germline lookup yields CDR1 ENHRY and CDR2 SYGVKD. The CDR3 has 13 residues. V shed 7 bases, J shed 4 bases, and the junction held 6 bases outside the gene matches. CDR3 residues: CAITPTGPYGYTF. CDR3 in DNA: TGTGCCATCACCCCGACAGGGCCCTATGGCTACACCTTC.

This chain's CDR3 is CASSLVRETEAFF. CDR3 in DNA: TGTGCCAGCAGCTTAGTCAGGGAGACTGAAGCTTTCTTT. This chain uses TRBV11-2 with TRBJ1-1; D is possibly TRBD1 (5 bases). The CDR3 has 13 residues. Germline V gene sequence: CDR1 SGHAT, CDR2 FQNNGV. Deletions cut 1 base from V and 5 bases from J, with 8 bases between.